The T cell receptor beta chain under discussion was sequenced for a study of yellow fever vaccine responses in identical twins. TCRdb reprocessed the RT-PCR reads via MiXCR and lists one record per CDR3 protein. The table includes about 23,000 distinct CDR3 sequences, 60% to 85% detected once. Germline V gene data show CDR1 as MDHEN and CDR2 as SYDVKM. The CDR3 runs to 12 residues. V dropped 3 bases and J dropped 7 bases, with 7 bases sitting between them. This clonotype was found once. The sample consisted of T cells from blood (PBMCs), unsorted or a sorted subset (not recorded which), taken before or after yellow fever vaccination (not recorded which). The gene calls are TRBV28 and TRBJ2-1; D unclear. The receptor was derived from a woman aged 18 to 35 who received the yellow fever vaccine. Written as DNA, the CDR3 is TGTGCCAGCAGTTTGTGGAGTAATGAGCAGTTCTTC. Its translation: CASSLWSNEQFF.